The 7 T cell receptor beta chains below all came from one sample that was sequenced in a study of T cell changes during pregnancy in multiple sclerosis. Method: immunoSEQ multiplex PCR; TCRdb's copy keeps in-frame clones and lacks some. The repertoire includes about 70,000 clones, about 95% of them detected once, and 0.58% sits in the top ten. The source material was peripheral blood, sampled in the third trimester of pregnancy. The source is a female donor with multiple sclerosis, enrolled in a pregnancy study.

This clone occurred once. This chain joins TRBV19 and TRBJ2-5; 7 nucleotides line up with TRBD1. The CDR3 is made up of 16 amino acids. J was trimmed by 4 bases and V by 5 bases; bases with no gene match: 13. Germline V gene data show CDR1 as LNHDA and CDR2 as SQIVND (reference sequence). CDR3 in DNA: TGTGCCAGTAGTGGTTACGGGACAGATGTTGTAGAGACCCAGTACTTC. Its translation: CASSGYGTDVVETQYF.

This chain connects TRBV4-3 to TRBJ1-2; D is uncertain. The germline V gene has CDR1 LGHNA and CDR2 YSLEER. The V end lost 0 bases, the J end lost 7 bases, and 9 bases lay between the germline ends. CDR3 length: 13 amino acids. In DNA, the CDR3 is TGCGCCAGCAGCCAAGAAATGGCAAGTGGCTACACCTTC. It translates to CASSQEMASGYTF.

The DNA of the CDR3 is TGTGCCAGCAGAAAAACAGTTAACACTGAAGCTTTCTTT. Protein sequence: CASRKTVNTEAFF. The genes are TRBV6-6 and TRBJ1-1; no firm D call. Per the germline V gene, CDR1 is MNHNY and CDR2 is SVGAGI (reference sequence). This CDR3 has 13 amino acids. Between the trimmed V and J ends, which lost 6 bases and 2 bases, there was a span of 10 bases.

The rearrangement uses TRBV14 and TRBJ2-5; tentatively, D is TRBD2 (5 bases). Per the germline V gene, CDR1 is SGHDN and CDR2 is FVKESK. This CDR3 is built from 14 residues. Trimming stripped 3 bases from V and 4 bases from J, with 12 bases between. In nucleotides, the CDR3 is TGTGCCAGCAGCCACCCGGGGTGGAGAGAGACCCAGTACTTC. Amino acid sequence: CASSHPGWRETQYF.

This clone was seen once. The chain couples TRBV11-3 to TRBJ1-1, with 7 bases that match TRBD1. This CDR3 comprises 14 residues. Germline lookup yields CDR1 SGHNT and CDR2 YENEEA. The trim removed 10 bases at V and 0 bases at J, leaving 8 bases unmatched. The CDR3 spells CATLPGQLNTEAFF. The CDR3 nucleotides read TGTGCCACACTACCGGGACAGCTGAACACTGAAGCTTTCTTT.

The chain recombines TRBV7-3 with TRBJ2-3, with 10 bases identical to TRBD2. From germline, CDR1 is SGHTA and CDR2 FQGTGA. CDR3 length: 14 amino acids. V was clipped by 4 bases and J by 4 bases; unmatched bases: 2. In DNA form, the CDR3 reads TGTGCCAGCAGCTCTAGCGGGGGCCCAGATACGCAGTATTTT. Protein product: CASSSSGGPDTQYF. The complete variable domain, with remaining parts taken from reference TRBV7-3 and TRBJ2-3, reads GAGVSQTPSNKVTEKGKYVELRCDPISGHTALYWYRQSLGQGPEFLIYFQGTGAADDSGLPNDRFFAVRPEGSVSTLKIQRTERGDSAVYLCASSSSGGPDTQYFGPGTRLTVL.

The rearrangement joins TRBV27 to TRBJ1-2, with 10 positions matching TRBD1. Germline CDR1 MNHEY, CDR2 SMNVEV (reference sequence). Trimming removed 2 bases from V and 6 bases from J; junction bases left unmatched: 3. The CDR3 sequence is 14 residues long. The CDR3 region is CASSLLGTGDGYTF. The DNA for the CDR3 is TGTGCCAGCAGTTTACTCGGGACAGGGGATGGCTACACCTTC.